These 8 T cell receptor beta chains came from one sample sequenced in a study of PD-1 blockade in classical Hodgkin lymphoma. The repertoire was sequenced with immunoSEQ multiplex PCR; TCRdb's copy has only in-frame clones and lacks some. The data show under 25,000 clones, 81% seen once. The sample's time point: cycle 4 day 1 (C4D1), after more than five weeks of nivolumab. Relapse was seen in all patients after autologous stem cell transplantation, and brentuximab vedotin exposure was variable. The source was peripheral blood mononuclear cells (PBMCs), collected before the fourth cycle of nivolumab. These receptors were taken from a human donor with classical Hodgkin lymphoma.

This clone was found a few times. This chain links TRBV5-6 with TRBJ2-3; TRBD1 might be the D (6 bases). The V gene lost 4 bases and the J gene lost 3 bases, with 15 bases spanning the gap. The CDR3 totals 15 residues. Per germline, CDR1 SGHDT and CDR2 YYEEEE. CDR3 DNA: TGTGCCAGCAGCGGGTGGGGGCCTACGACAGATACGCAGTATTTT. Translation: CASSGWGPTTDTQYF.

The V and J genes are TRBV6-1 and TRBJ1-3; D gene ambiguous. Germline CDR1 MNHNS, CDR2 SASEGT. The CDR3 extends over 15 amino acids. The ends were cut back, 4 bases at V and 0 bases at J, with 10 bases in the middle. The CDR3 spells CASSARASSGNTIYF. CDR3 DNA: TGTGCCAGCAGTGCTAGAGCTTCCTCTGGAAACACCATATATTTT.

This rearrangement joins TRBV5-4 to TRBJ2-1; unclear D gene. The CDR3 loop spans 14 amino acids. Between the trimmed V and J ends, which lost 3 bases and 3 bases, there was a span of 10 bases. CDR1 and CDR2 (germline): SGHNT, YYREEE (reference sequence). The DNA for the CDR3 is TGTGCCAGCAGCTCTGAAGGGCTCTACAATGAGCAGTTCTTC. It encodes CASSSEGLYNEQFF.

CDR3 in amino acids: CASSLVGRQGAETQYF. CDR3 bases: TGCGCCAGCAGCTTGGTAGGGAGACAGGGGGCAGAGACCCAGTACTTC. The chain carries TRBV5-1 and TRBJ2-5, with 10 bases matching TRBD1. This CDR3 spans 16 amino acids. Trimming took 0 bases from V and 4 from J; bases not matched to a gene: 6. CDR1 SGHRS and CDR2 YFSETQ come from the germline V gene.

This clone is judged medium-sized (0.01 to 0.1%). The chain recombines TRBV28 with TRBJ2-7; D gene unclear. The CDR3 has 13 amino acids. Trimming took 5 bases from V and 5 from J, leaving 13 bases between them. Germline V CDR1 and CDR2: MDHEN, SYDVKM. This chain's CDR3 is CASSPLGIDEQYF. CDR3 DNA sequence: TGTGCCAGCAGTCCCCTGGGGATCGACGAGCAGTACTTC.

The chain combines TRBV5-4 with TRBJ1-1; the D gene is possibly TRBD1 (5 bases). The CDR3 contains 14 residues. Trimming removed 5 bases at V and 1 base at J, with 12 bases between. The germline CDR1 and CDR2 sequences are SGHNT and YYREEE (reference sequence). Here the CDR3 reads CASRSTASNTEAFF. The CDR3 DNA sequence: TGTGCCAGCAGGTCGACAGCGTCGAACACTGAAGCTTTCTTT.

The V call is TRBV30, the J call TRBJ1-4, with D uncertain. CDR1 is GTSNPN, CDR2 SVGIG, per germline (reference sequence). This CDR3 is built from 15 residues. V lost 0 bases and J 7 bases, leaving 15 bases between the germline ends. CDR3 bases: TGTGCCTGGAGTGTAGTCTTAACCGGCGGTGAAAAACTGTTTTTT. It codes for CAWSVVLTGGEKLFF.

This chain uses TRBV7-9 with TRBJ1-1; D is unresolved. Germline CDR1 and CDR2: SEHNR and FQNEAQ (reference sequence). CDR3 length: 13 amino acids. Trimming removed 5 bases at V and 0 bases at J, with 7 bases between. As DNA, the CDR3 is TGTGCCAGCAGCCCCTCAATGAACACTGAAGCTTTCTTT. Its protein product is CASSPSMNTEAFF.